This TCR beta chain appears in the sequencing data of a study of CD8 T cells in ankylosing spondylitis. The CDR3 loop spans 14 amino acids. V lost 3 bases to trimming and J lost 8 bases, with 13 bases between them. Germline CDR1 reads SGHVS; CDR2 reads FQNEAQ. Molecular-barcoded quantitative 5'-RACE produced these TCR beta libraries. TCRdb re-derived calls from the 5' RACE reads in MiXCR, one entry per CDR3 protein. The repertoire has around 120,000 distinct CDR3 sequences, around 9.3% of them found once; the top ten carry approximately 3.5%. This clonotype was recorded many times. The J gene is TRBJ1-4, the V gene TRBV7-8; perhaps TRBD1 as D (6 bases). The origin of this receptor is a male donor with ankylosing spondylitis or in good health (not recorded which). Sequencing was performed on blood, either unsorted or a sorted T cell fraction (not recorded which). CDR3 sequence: CASSFRGAEEKLFF. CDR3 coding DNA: TGTGCCAGCAGCTTTCGGGGGGCTGAAGAAAAACTGTTTTTT.